The table lists the clone carrying this T cell receptor beta chain with a few counts. As yet, its antigen is unknown. A J-beta primer mix and a sample-barcoded 5' primer were used in a second PCR of roughly 6 to 12 cycles. TCRdb recomputed calls from the 5' RACE reads with MiXCR, one row per CDR3 protein. Of some 710,000 distinct CDR3 sequences listed, 22% are singletons. These data come from a study of blood T cells in healthy people across ages. Whole-study results and caveats: Older age coincided with a roughly linear decline in TCR beta diversity per million T cells. CMV infection status of these donors was not known. Naive CD4+ cells and diversity were both higher in long-lived donors than in aged donors.

Every sample yielded at least 6.5 million isolated PBMCs. V gave up 4 bases and J gave up 0 bases, with 16 bases separating them. Germline loops: CDR1 SGHDN, CDR2 FVKESK. The length of the CDR3 is 17 residues. This clonotype originated in a man aged 70 or older in good health. Sequences were obtained from blood. The rearrangement uses TRBV14 and TRBJ1-3; D remains ambiguous. This chain's CDR3 is CASSRNLRGFSGNTIYF. The CDR3 nucleotides read TGTGCCAGCAGCCGAAATCTTCGGGGATTCTCTGGAAACACCATATATTTT.